The 8 T cell receptor beta chains below were found in one sample sequenced in a study of T cell repertoires in cytomegalovirus infection. MiXCR was run by TCRdb on the reads, yielding one entry per CDR3 protein. The sample has 69,000 or so distinct CDR3 sequences; about 27% are singletons. These receptors' targets are unknown. Sequenced here: CD8+ T cells from cultured PBMCs, sampled from culture after CMV antigen stimulation. The receptors here all came from a human donor in good health (CMV status not recorded). Some clones in this sample may be carry-over from other donors' samples.

For the CDR3, the DNA is TGTGCCAGCAGTGACGGGACTAGCGCCTGCCAAGAGACCCAGTACTTC. It specifies CASSDGTSACQETQYF. V usage is TRBV6-4 and J usage is TRBJ2-5; 10 bases match TRBD2. This CDR3 contains 16 residues. CDR1 MRHNA and CDR2 SNTAGT come from the germline V gene. The V segment lost 2 bases and the J segment 1 base; nucleotides outside the gene matches: 4.

At least ten counts were recorded for this clonotype. The chain carries TRBV7-2 and TRBJ2-5, with 9 bases fitting TRBD2. V was pared by 7 bases and J by 5 bases, with 5 bases of the junction left unmatched. This CDR3 is 13 amino acids long. CDR1 is SGHTA, CDR2 FQGNSA, per germline. Written as DNA, the CDR3 is TGTGCCAGCATCTTCAGCGGGGGGGAGACCCAGTACTTC. Encoded protein: CASIFSGGETQYF.

This clonotype was found a few times. V is TRBV27 and J is TRBJ2-3; 8 bases map to TRBD2. Germline V gene lookup returns CDR1 MNHEY and CDR2 SMNVEV (reference sequence). V was pared by 5 bases and J by 4 bases, with 11 bases of the junction left unmatched. The CDR3 sequence is 16 residues long. DNA of the CDR3: TGTGCCAGCAGTCTAATTTCCGGACTAGCTCCAGATACGCAGTATTTT. It encodes CASSLISGLAPDTQYF.

This clonotype was seen more than once but under ten times. This chain links TRBV27 with TRBJ2-1; TRBD1 matches 7 bases. The J segment lost 2 bases and the V segment lost 10 bases, leaving 8 bases of the junction unmatched. CDR3 length: 14 amino acids. Germline V lookup: CDR1 MNHEY, CDR2 SMNVEV (reference sequence). In DNA form, the CDR3 reads TGTGCCATAGCGACAGGGACCACCTACAATGAGCAGTTCTTC. Its protein product is CAIATGTTYNEQFF.

The chain links TRBV7-2 to TRBJ2-5, with TRBD2 identical over 7 bases. Germline V gives CDR1 SGHTA, CDR2 FQGNSA. The CDR3 spans 14 residues. V shed 5 bases, J shed 6 bases, and the junction held 9 bases outside the gene matches. CDR3 coding DNA: TGTGCCAGCAGCGAAGAGGCTAGCGGAAAGACCCAGTACTTC. Its translation: CASSEEASGKTQYF.

In its sample, this clonotype was seen many times. V is TRBV7-9 and J is TRBJ1-2; TRBD1 is a possible D gene (6 bases). The germline V gene encodes CDR1 SEHNR and CDR2 FQNEAQ (reference sequence). The CDR3 has 17 residues. Trimming pared 3 bases from V and 0 bases from J, leaving 17 bases between. The CDR3 sequence is CASSFSPSDRTNYGYTF. The CDR3, as DNA: TGTGCCAGCAGCTTTAGCCCCAGTGACAGGACTAACTATGGCTACACCTTC.

The rearrangement links TRBV7-2 to TRBJ2-1, with TRBD1 identical over 8 bases. The CDR3 has 15 amino acids. Per germline, CDR1 SGHTA and CDR2 FQGNSA. With V trimmed by 5 bases and J by 7 bases, 10 bases remained unmatched. CDR3 loop: CASSPGQDRVNEQFF. Written as DNA, the CDR3 is TGTGCCAGCAGCCCCGGGCAGGACAGGGTAAATGAGCAGTTCTTC. Filled out from reference TRBV7-2 and TRBJ2-1, the complete variable domain reads GAGVSQSPSNKVTEKGKDVELRCDPISGHTALYWYRQSLGQGLEFLIYFQGNSAPDKSGLPSDRFSAERTGGSVSTLTIQRTQQEDSAVYLCASSPGQDRVNEQFFGPGTRLTVL.

This clonotype was counted only a few times. The J gene is TRBJ1-5, the V gene TRBV6-1; unclear D gene. V lost 2 bases and J 0 bases, leaving 5 bases between the germline ends. The length of the CDR3 is 14 residues. The germline V gene encodes CDR1 MNHNS and CDR2 SASEGT. The CDR3 loop is CASSESGSNQPQHF. For the CDR3, the DNA is TGTGCCAGCAGTGAATCCGGTAGCAATCAGCCCCAGCATTTT.